This passage covers 18 T cell receptor beta chains from one sample sequenced in a study of CD8 T cells in Susac syndrome. RNA, at about 0.5 to 1 ug, was reverse transcribed with random hexamers. TCRdb analysed the immunoSEQ multiplex PCR reads with MiXCR anew, one entry per CDR3 protein. The sample holds around 200,000 distinct CDR3 sequences; 85% to 95% are singletons and the top ten take around 0.093%. Sequenced material: CD4+ T cells from PBMCs. Source of these receptors: a human donor in good health.

This sequence joins TRBV28 and TRBJ2-5; D is ambiguous. The CDR3 is 14 residues long. Between the trimmed V and J ends, which lost 3 bases and 4 bases, there was a span of 12 bases. Germline CDR1 is MDHEN and CDR2 is SYDVKM. CDR3: CASSFADRPETQYF. Here the CDR3 DNA reads TGTGCCAGCAGTTTTGCAGACCGCCCAGAGACCCAGTACTTC.

This chain uses TRBV28 with TRBJ1-2; 8 positions agree with TRBD1. The V segment lost 7 bases and the J segment 3 bases; nucleotides outside the gene matches: 7. CDR3 length: 14 residues. Germline V gene data show CDR1 as MDHEN and CDR2 as SYDVKM. This CDR3 reads CASIPGGRDYGYTF. The CDR3, as DNA: TGTGCCAGCATCCCAGGGGGCCGGGACTATGGCTACACCTTC.

This clonotype came up once. V usage is TRBV9 and J usage is TRBJ2-3; TRBD2 agrees at 7 bases. There are 16 residues in the CDR3. Germline CDR1 SGDLS, CDR2 YYNGEE. V lost 0 bases, J lost 4 bases, and 8 bases stayed unmatched. CDR3 sequence (DNA): TGTGCCAGCAGCGTAGGGGGGAGGGGCCTCGCAGATACGCAGTATTTT. It translates to CASSVGGRGLADTQYF.

The chain recombines TRBV4-3 with TRBJ1-2, with a tentative D call TRBD1 (5 bases). Germline assignment: CDR1 LGHNA and CDR2 YSLEER. CDR3 size: 11 residues. Trimming shortened V by 4 bases and J by 7 bases, and 7 bases separated the two germline ends. CDR3 loop: CASSRGGGYTF. The CDR3 bases are TGCGCCAGCAGCCGGGGCGGTGGCTACACCTTC.

The chain uses TRBV24-1 and TRBJ2-3, with D possibly TRBD2 on 5 matching bases. Germline CDR1 KGHDR, CDR2 SFDVKD. V lost 5 bases, J lost 4 bases, and 12 bases lay in between. The CDR3 spans 14 residues. The DNA of the CDR3 is TGTGCCACCAGTGGCCCCCGGACTCCAGATACGCAGTATTTT. This codes for CATSGPRTPDTQYF.

The rearrangement uses TRBV4-3 and TRBJ2-1; D remains ambiguous. CDR3 size: 14 residues. V lost 1 base and J lost 6, with 10 bases in between. Germline V gene sequence: CDR1 LGHNA, CDR2 YSLEER. For the CDR3, the DNA is TGCGCCAGCAGCCAAGGACGCTCTACCAATGAGCAGTTCTTC. This gives the protein CASSQGRSTNEQFF.

The chain combines TRBV28 with TRBJ2-1; a weak D match, TRBD1 (6 bases). V lost 3 bases to trimming and J lost 8 bases, with 11 bases between them. The CDR3 is 13 residues long. CDR1 is MDHEN and CDR2 is SYDVKM in the germline V gene. CDR3 DNA sequence: TGTGCCAGCAGTTTGGGGGCTATCGATGAGCAGTTCTTC. Its protein is CASSLGAIDEQFF.

This chain uses TRBV18 with TRBJ2-5; TRBD1 or TRBD2 may be the D gene (5 bases each). Germline CDR1 and CDR2: KGHSH and LQKENI. Trimming pared 4 bases from V and 4 bases from J, leaving 13 bases between. CDR3 length: 14 amino acids. The CDR3 bases are TGTGCCAGCTCACGGGACGGATCGTCAGAGACCCAGTACTTC. It is translated as CASSRDGSSETQYF. Based on the CDR3 plus reference TRBV18 and TRBJ2-5, the full variable domain is NAGVMQNPRHLVRRRGQEARLRCSPMKGHSHVYWYRQLPEEGLKFMVYLQKENIIDESGMPKERFSAEFPKEGPSILRIQQVVRGDSAAYFCASSRDGSSETQYFGPGTRLLVL.

CDR3 region: CSARDGRTGGFRGETQYF. Written as DNA, the CDR3 is TGCAGTGCTAGAGACGGAAGGACAGGGGGGTTCAGGGGAGAGACCCAGTACTTC. The gene calls are TRBV20-1 and TRBJ2-5; 10 bases fit TRBD1. V trimming: 0 bases; J trimming: 4 bases; junction bases outside the gene matches: 14. Germline values: CDR1 DFQATT, CDR2 SNEGSKA (reference sequence). The CDR3 contains 18 residues.

The chain has TRBV28 and TRBJ2-3; perhaps TRBD2 as D (5 bases). Germline CDR1 reads MDHEN; CDR2 reads SYDVKM. This CDR3 has 17 amino acids. Trimming removed 2 bases from V and 0 bases from J, with 15 bases in between. Here the CDR3 reads CASSLGSLADSTDTQYF. The CDR3 DNA sequence: TGTGCCAGCAGTTTAGGTTCGCTAGCCGATAGCACAGATACGCAGTATTTT.

The chain employs TRBV11-1 and TRBJ2-7; no clear D gene. Trimming left V 1 base short and J 0 bases short, with 10 bases between. The CDR3 spans 15 residues. Per the germline V gene, CDR1 is SGHAT and CDR2 is FQDESV (reference sequence). The CDR3 loop reads CASSLEALSSYEQYV. The CDR3 DNA reads TGTGCCAGCAGCTTAGAGGCGTTGAGCTCCTACGAGCAGTACGTC.

The chain employs TRBV19 and TRBJ2-7; TRBD1 matches at 7 bases. Germline loops: CDR1 LNHDA, CDR2 SQIVND (reference sequence). Germline trimming cut 5 bases from V and 3 bases from J; bases unmatched to any gene: 4. This CDR3 comprises 13 residues. As DNA, the CDR3 is TGTGCCAGTAGTTCGGGACAGAGCTACGAGCAGTACTTC. This sequence encodes CASSSGQSYEQYF.

The chain joins TRBV20-1 to TRBJ2-3; tentatively, D is TRBD2 (6 bases). Germline lookup yields CDR1 DFQATT and CDR2 SNEGSKA (reference sequence). The CDR3 sequence is 14 residues long. V gave up 5 bases and J gave up 4 bases, with 16 bases separating them. Here the CDR3 DNA reads TGCAGTGCTGTAAGAGGAACTAGCTCAGATACGCAGTATTTT. It translates to CSAVRGTSSDTQYF.

The chain combines TRBV3-1 with TRBJ2-7, with D hard to call. V was pared by 5 bases and J by 3 bases, with 8 bases between. The CDR3 has 12 amino acids. CDR1 is LGHDT, CDR2 YNNKEL, per germline (reference sequence). The CDR3, as DNA: TGTGCCAGCAGCTCCTCCAACTACGAGCAGTACTTC. This encodes CASSSSNYEQYF.

The rearrangement uses TRBV5-1 and TRBJ2-7; tentatively, D is TRBD1 (5 bases). The CDR3 sequence is 13 residues long. Germline V lookup: CDR1 SGHRS, CDR2 YFSETQ. V was clipped by 4 bases and J by 4 bases, with 12 bases between them. The chain's CDR3 is CASSNGQTYEQYV. The CDR3 nucleotides read TGCGCCAGCAGCAATGGACAAACTTACGAGCAGTACGTC.

This chain links TRBV24-1 with TRBJ2-1, with TRBD2 as a possible D gene (6 bases). Deletions cut 1 base from V and 5 bases from J, with 14 bases between. CDR3 length: 16 amino acids. The germline CDR1 and CDR2 sequences are KGHDR and SFDVKD. The CDR3 is CATSDFTAGRNNEQFF. The CDR3 region has the DNA TGTGCCACCAGTGATTTCACGGCAGGGAGGAACAATGAGCAGTTCTTC.

The rearrangement links TRBV3-1 to TRBJ2-5; D gene ambiguous. V was pared by 0 bases and J by 4 bases, with 3 bases between. Germline-derived CDR1 and CDR2 are LGHDT and YNNKEL (reference sequence). The CDR3 extends over 12 amino acids. The CDR3 DNA reads as TGTGCCAGCAGCCAAGAGGGAGAGACCCAGTACTTC. Amino acids: CASSQEGETQYF.

The chain has TRBV3-1 and TRBJ1-2; D remains ambiguous. The V end lost 4 bases, the J end lost 3 bases, and 9 bases lay between the germline ends. The CDR3 extends over 13 amino acids. Per germline, CDR1 LGHDT and CDR2 YNNKEL (reference sequence). CDR3 residues: CASSLARDYGYTF. In DNA form, the CDR3 reads TGTGCCAGCAGCCTGGCAAGGGACTATGGCTACACCTTC.